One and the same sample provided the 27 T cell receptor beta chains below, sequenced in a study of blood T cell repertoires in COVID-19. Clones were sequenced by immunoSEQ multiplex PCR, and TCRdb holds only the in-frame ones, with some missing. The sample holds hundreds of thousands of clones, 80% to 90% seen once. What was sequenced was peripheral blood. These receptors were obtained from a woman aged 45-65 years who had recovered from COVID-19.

Here the CDR3 reads CASSWTQPGVHEQFF. CDR3 nucleotide sequence: TGTGCCAGCAGCTGGACTCAGCCGGGGGTTCATGAGCAGTTCTTC. The chain employs TRBV5-5 and TRBJ2-1; D perhaps matches TRBD2 (6 bases). Germline loops: CDR1 SGHKS, CDR2 YYEKEE (reference sequence). V lost 3 bases and J 8 bases, leaving 18 bases between the germline ends. The CDR3 extends over 15 amino acids.

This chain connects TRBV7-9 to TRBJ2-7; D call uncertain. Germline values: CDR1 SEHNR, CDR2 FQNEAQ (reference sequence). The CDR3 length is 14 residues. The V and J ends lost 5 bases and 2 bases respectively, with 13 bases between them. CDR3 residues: CASSESAGPYEQYF. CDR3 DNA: TGTGCCAGCAGCGAGTCGGCAGGCCCCTACGAGCAGTACTTC.

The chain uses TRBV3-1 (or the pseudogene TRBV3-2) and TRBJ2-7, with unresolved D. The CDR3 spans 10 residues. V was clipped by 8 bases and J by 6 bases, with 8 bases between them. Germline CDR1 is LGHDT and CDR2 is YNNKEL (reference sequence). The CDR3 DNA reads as TGTGCCAGCGAGGATGGCGAGCAGTACTTC. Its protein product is CASEDGEQYF.

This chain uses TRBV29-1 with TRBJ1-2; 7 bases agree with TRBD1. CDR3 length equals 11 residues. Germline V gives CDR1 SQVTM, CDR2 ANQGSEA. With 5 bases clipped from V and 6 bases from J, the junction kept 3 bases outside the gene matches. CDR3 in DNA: TGCAGCGTTCGACAGGGAGATGGCTACACCTTC. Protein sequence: CSVRQGDGYTF.

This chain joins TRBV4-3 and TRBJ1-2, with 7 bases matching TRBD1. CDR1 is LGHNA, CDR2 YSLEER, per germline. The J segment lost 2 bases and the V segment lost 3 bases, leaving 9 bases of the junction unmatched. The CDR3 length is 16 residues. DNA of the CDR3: TGCGCCAGCAGCCACCTAGACAGGGCTCCAAACTATGGCTACACCTTC. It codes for CASSHLDRAPNYGYTF.

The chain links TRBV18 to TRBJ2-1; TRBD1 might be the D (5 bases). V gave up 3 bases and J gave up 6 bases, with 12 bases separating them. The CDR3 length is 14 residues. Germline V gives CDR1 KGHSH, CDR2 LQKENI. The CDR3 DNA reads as TGTGCCAGCTCACCGAGCAGGGTAGGCAATGAGCAGTTCTTC. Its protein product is CASSPSRVGNEQFF.

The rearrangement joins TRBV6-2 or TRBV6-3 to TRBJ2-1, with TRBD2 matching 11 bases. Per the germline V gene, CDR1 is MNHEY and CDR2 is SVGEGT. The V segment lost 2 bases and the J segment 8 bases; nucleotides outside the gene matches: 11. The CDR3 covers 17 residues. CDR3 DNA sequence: TGTGCCAGCAGTTACGGGTTGATAGCGGGAGGGGGAGATGAGCAGTTCTTC. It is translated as CASSYGLIAGGGDEQFF.

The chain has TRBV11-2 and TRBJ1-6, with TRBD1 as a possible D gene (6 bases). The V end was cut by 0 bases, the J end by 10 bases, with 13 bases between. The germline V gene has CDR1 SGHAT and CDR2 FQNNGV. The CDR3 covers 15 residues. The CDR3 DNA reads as TGTGCCAGCAGCTTAGAGGCAGGGGCACGCTCACCCCTCCACTTT. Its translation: CASSLEAGARSPLHF.

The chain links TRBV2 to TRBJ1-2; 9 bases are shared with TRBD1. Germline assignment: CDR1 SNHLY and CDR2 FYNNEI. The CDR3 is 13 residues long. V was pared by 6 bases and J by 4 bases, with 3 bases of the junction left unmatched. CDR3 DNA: TGTGCCAGCAGACAGGGGGCTTCCTATGGCTACACCTTC. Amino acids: CASRQGASYGYTF.

CDR3 sequence reads: CASSKGDRNIQYF. DNA of the CDR3: TGTGCCAGCAGCAAGGGGGATCGGAACATTCAGTACTTC. The chain carries TRBV28 and TRBJ2-4; D might be TRBD1 (6 bases). The germline V gene has CDR1 MDHEN and CDR2 SYDVKM. CDR3 length equals 13 residues. Trimming removed 6 bases at V and 7 bases at J, with 13 bases between.

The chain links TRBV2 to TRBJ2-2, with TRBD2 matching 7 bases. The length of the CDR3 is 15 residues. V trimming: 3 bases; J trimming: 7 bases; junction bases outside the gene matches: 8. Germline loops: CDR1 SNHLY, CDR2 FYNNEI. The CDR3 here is CASSDGRASVGELFF. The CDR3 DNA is TGTGCCAGCAGTGATGGGAGGGCCTCGGTCGGGGAGCTGTTTTTT. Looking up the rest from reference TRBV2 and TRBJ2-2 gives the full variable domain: EPEVTQTPSHQVTQMGQEVILRCVPISNHLYFYWYRQILGQKVEFLVSFYNNEISEKSEIFDDQFSVERPDGSNFTLKIRSTKLEDSAMYFCASSDGRASVGELFFGEGSRLTVL.

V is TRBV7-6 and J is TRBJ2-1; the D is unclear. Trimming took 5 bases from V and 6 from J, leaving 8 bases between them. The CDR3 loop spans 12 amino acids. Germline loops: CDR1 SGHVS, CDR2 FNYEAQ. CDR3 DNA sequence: TGTGCCAGCAGCCCCTACTTCAATGAGCAGTTCTTC. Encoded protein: CASSPYFNEQFF.

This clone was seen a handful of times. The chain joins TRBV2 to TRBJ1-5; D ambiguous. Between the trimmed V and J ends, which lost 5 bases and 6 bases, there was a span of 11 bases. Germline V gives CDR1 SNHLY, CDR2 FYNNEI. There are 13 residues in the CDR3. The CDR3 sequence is CASSPEDRQPQHF. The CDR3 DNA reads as TGTGCCAGCAGTCCAGAGGATCGTCAGCCCCAGCATTTT.

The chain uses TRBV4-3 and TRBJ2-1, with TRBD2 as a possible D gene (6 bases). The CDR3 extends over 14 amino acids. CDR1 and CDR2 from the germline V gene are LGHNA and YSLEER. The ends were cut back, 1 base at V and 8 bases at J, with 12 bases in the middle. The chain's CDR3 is CASSQGREWDEQFF. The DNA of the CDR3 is TGCGCCAGCAGCCAAGGGCGGGAATGGGATGAGCAGTTCTTC.

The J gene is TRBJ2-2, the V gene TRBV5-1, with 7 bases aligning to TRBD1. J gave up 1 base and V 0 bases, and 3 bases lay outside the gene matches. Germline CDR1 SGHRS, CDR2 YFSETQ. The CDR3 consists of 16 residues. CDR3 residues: CASSLGAGGNTGELFF. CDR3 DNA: TGCGCCAGCAGCTTGGGTGCAGGGGGGAACACCGGGGAGCTGTTTTTT. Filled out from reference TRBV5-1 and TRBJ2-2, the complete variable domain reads KAGVTQTPRYLIKTRGQQVTLSCSPISGHRSVSWYQQTPGQGLQFLFEYFSETQRNKGNFPGRFSGRQFSNSRSEMNVSTLELGDSALYLCASSLGAGGNTGELFFGEGSRLTVL.

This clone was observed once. CDR3 sequence (DNA): TGTGCCAGCAGTTTAAACCGGGACAGGGTAACTGAAGCTTTCTTT. Translation: CASSLNRDRVTEAFF. The rearrangement links TRBV6-1 to TRBJ1-1, with 9 bases matching TRBD1. Germline V lookup: CDR1 MNHNS, CDR2 SASEGT. The V and J ends lost 5 bases and 5 bases, in that order; junction bases with no gene match: 9. The CDR3 has 15 amino acids.

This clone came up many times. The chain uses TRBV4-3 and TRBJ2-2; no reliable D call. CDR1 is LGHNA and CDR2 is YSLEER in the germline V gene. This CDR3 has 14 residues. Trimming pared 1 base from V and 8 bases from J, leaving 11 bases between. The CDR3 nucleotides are TGCGCCAGCAGCCAAGGTCTATCCCGGGGGGAGCTGTTTTTT. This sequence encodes CASSQGLSRGELFF.

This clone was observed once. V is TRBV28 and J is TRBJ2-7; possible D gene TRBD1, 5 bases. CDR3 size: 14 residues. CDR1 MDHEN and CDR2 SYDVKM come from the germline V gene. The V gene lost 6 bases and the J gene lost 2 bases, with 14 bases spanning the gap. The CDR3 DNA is TGTGCCAGCAGCCCCGCGGCAGGGACCTACGAGCAGTACTTC. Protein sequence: CASSPAAGTYEQYF.

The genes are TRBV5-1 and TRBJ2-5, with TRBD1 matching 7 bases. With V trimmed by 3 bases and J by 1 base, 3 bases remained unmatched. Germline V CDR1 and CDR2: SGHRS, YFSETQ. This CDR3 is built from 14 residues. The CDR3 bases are TGCGCCAGCAGCTGGGGGACAGCCCAAGAGACCCAGTACTTC. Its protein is CASSWGTAQETQYF.

The CDR3 loop reads CASSQYYLTLGQGNTGELFF. The DNA of the CDR3 is TGCGCCAGCAGCCAATACTATCTCACACTCGGACAGGGGAACACCGGGGAGCTGTTTTTT. V and J are TRBV4-3 and TRBJ2-2, with 8 bases fitting TRBD1. This CDR3 contains 20 residues. The germline CDR1 and CDR2 sequences are LGHNA and YSLEER. The trim removed 2 bases at V and 1 base at J, leaving 15 bases unmatched.

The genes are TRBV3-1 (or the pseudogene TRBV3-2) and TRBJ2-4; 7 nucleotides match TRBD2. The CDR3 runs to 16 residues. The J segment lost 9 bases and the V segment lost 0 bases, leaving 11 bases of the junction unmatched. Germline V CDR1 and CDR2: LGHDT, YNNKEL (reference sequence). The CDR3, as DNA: TGTGCCAGCAGCCAAGAGCCCAGACACGGCGGGGGCATTCAGTACTTC. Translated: CASSQEPRHGGGIQYF.

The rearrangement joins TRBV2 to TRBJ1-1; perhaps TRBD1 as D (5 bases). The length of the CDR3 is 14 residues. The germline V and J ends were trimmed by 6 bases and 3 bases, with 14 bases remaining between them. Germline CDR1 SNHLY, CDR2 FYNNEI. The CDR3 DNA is TGTGCCAGCAGCCTCGGCGGGGGTTACACTGAAGCTTTCTTT. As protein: CASSLGGGYTEAFF. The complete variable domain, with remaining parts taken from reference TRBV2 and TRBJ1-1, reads EPEVTQTPSHQVTQMGQEVILRCVPISNHLYFYWYRQILGQKVEFLVSFYNNEISEKSEIFDDQFSVERPDGSNFTLKIRSTKLEDSAMYFCASSLGGGYTEAFFGQGTRLTVV.

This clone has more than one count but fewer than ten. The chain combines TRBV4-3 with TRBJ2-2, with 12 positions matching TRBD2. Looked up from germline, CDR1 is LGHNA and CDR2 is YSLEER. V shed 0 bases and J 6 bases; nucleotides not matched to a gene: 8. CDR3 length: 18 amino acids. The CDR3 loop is CASSQEGLAGGFAGELFF. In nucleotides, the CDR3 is TGCGCCAGCAGCCAAGAAGGGCTAGCGGGAGGGTTCGCCGGGGAGCTGTTTTTT.

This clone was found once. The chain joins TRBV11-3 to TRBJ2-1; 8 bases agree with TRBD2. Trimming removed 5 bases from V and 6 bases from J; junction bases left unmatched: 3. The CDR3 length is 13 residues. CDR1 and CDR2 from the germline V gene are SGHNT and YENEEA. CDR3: CASSLSGGNEQFF. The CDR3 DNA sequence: TGTGCCAGCAGCCTCAGCGGGGGCAATGAGCAGTTCTTC.

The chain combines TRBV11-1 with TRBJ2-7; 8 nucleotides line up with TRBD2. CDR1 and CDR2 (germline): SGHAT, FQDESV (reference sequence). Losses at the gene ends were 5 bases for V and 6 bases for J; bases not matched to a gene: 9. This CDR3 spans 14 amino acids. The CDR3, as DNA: TGTGCCAGCAGCCCGGGACTAGGAGAGGGCGAGCAGTACTTC. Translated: CASSPGLGEGEQYF. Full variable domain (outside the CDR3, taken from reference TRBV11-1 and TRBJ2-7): EAEVAQSPRYKITEKSQAVAFWCDPISGHATLYWYRQILGQGPELLVQFQDESVVDDSQLPKDRFSAERLKGVDSTLKIQPAELGDSAMYLCASSPGLGEGEQYFGPGTRLTVT.

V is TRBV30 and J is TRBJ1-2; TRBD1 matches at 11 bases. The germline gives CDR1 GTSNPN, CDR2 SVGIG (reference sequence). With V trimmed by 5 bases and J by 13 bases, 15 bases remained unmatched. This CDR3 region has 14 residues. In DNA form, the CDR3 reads TGTGCCTGGGACGCCTCCGGGACAGGGGGAAGGCGCACCTTC. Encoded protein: CAWDASGTGGRRTF.

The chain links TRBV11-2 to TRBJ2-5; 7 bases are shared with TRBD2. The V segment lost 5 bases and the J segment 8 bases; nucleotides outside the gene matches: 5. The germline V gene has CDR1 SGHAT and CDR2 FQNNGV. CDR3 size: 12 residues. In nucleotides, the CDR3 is TGTGCCAGCAGCCCCAGACTAGCCACCCAGTACTTC. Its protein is CASSPRLATQYF.